This TCR beta chain was captured by sequencing in a study of T cells in Graves' hyperthyroidism and ophthalmopathy. In its sample, this clonotype was seen a few times. RNA transcripts provided the source from which TCR beta CDR3 regions were amplified. The TCR CDR3 was amplified in a first-round RT-PCR using the HTBI primer set. TCRdb used MiXCR to reprocess the multiplex PCR reads, holding one entry per CDR3 protein. The table includes 500,000 or so distinct CDR3 sequences, about 16% detected once. The clonotype comes from a woman between 25 and 40 years old with Graves' ophthalmopathy. The sequencing input was blood.

The CDR3: CASSPSGQGSGELFF. The CDR3 DNA reads TGTGCCAGCAGCCCGTCCGGACAGGGCTCCGGGGAGCTGTTTTTT. The V and J genes are TRBV12-3 or TRBV12-4 and TRBJ2-2, with 8 bases that match TRBD1. There are 15 residues in the CDR3. V shed 6 bases and J 6 bases; nucleotides not matched to a gene: 9.